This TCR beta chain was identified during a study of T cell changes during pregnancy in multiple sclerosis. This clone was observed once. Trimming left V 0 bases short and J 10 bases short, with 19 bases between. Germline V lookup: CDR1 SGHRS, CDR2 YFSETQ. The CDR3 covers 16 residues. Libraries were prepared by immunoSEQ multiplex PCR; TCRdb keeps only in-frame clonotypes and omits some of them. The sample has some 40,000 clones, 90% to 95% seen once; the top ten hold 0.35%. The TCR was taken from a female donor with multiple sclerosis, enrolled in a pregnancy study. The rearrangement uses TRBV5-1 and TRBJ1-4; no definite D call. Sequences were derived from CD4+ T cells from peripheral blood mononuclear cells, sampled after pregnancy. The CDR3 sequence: CASSLASAGAWGKLFF. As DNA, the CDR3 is TGCGCCAGCAGCTTGGCCAGTGCGGGCGCTTGGGGAAAACTGTTTTTT.